These 9 T cell receptor beta chains originate from one sample sequenced in a study of PD-L1 blockade in urothelial cancer (dated by TCRdb to between 2016 and 2019). Library method: the immunoSEQ multiplex PCR assay. What TCRdb holds here is the immuneACCESS table cut down to in-frame rearrangements. Part of the clones is not present; checked against another copy, under half of the missing clones reflect an unresolved V gene, and the others are unexplained. For this sample there are about 56,000 clones; 70% to 90% appear just once. Together, the top ten hold roughly 2.9% of the sample. Sequencing was performed on PBMCs, taken around atezolizumab (anti-PD-L1) treatment. These receptors were collected from a man over 45 with urothelial cancer.

The chain is built from TRBV5-5 and TRBJ2-7; D remains ambiguous. The CDR3 spans 13 residues. The V gene lost 5 bases and the J gene lost 7 bases, with 16 bases spanning the gap. Germline-derived CDR1 and CDR2 are SGHKS and YYEKEE (reference sequence). The CDR3 DNA follows: TGTGCCAGCAGTCCCTCGATATGGCCAGAGCAGTACTTC. The encoded protein is CASSPSIWPEQYF.

The rearrangement joins TRBV10-3 to TRBJ2-1; D possibly corresponds to TRBD2 (7 bases). Per germline, CDR1 ENHRY and CDR2 SYGVKD. The CDR3 is 15 amino acids. Trimming removed 4 bases at V and 6 bases at J, with 16 bases between. The DNA for the CDR3 is TGTGCCATCAGTGGAGGGGGGGCCCTACCCAATGAGCAGTTCTTC. As protein: CAISGGGALPNEQFF.

This clone was seen more than once but under ten times. The CDR3 region is CSVELVRSNYGYTF. CDR3 DNA: TGCAGCGTTGAATTGGTCAGATCTAACTATGGCTACACCTTC. J is TRBJ1-2 and V is TRBV29-1; D not certain. Germline CDR1 SQVTM, CDR2 ANQGSEA. V was trimmed by 2 bases and J by 0 bases, leaving 10 bases between them. This CDR3 is 14 amino acids long.

J is TRBJ1-3 and V is TRBV4-1; 8 bases agree with TRBD1. With 4 bases clipped from V and 4 bases from J, the junction kept 9 bases outside the gene matches. This CDR3 spans 16 amino acids. Per the germline V gene, CDR1 is MGHRA and CDR2 is YSYEKL. DNA for the CDR3: TGCGCCAGCAGCCCTCAGACAGGGGTCTACGGAAACACCATATATTTT. It is translated as CASSPQTGVYGNTIYF.

The chain combines TRBV7-9 with TRBJ2-3; no definite D call. Germline CDR1 and CDR2: SEHNR and FQNEAQ (reference sequence). This CDR3 comprises 14 residues. Between the trimmed V and J ends, which lost 7 bases and 2 bases, there was a span of 13 bases. DNA of the CDR3: TGTGCCAGCACCTCCCAGTTTATCACAGATACGCAGTATTTT. It translates to CASTSQFITDTQYF.

The chain has TRBV28 and TRBJ1-2; D is possibly TRBD1 (5 bases). The CDR3 totals 13 residues. The germline CDR1 and CDR2 sequences are MDHEN and SYDVKM. Trimming removed 10 bases at V and 0 bases at J, with 12 bases between. As DNA, the CDR3 is TGTGCCACCCGAAGGGGCTCTAACTATGGCTACACCTTC. Its protein is CATRRGSNYGYTF.

This clone was counted once. This chain uses TRBV5-8 with TRBJ1-1, with D possibly matching TRBD1 (5 bases). Germline values: CDR1 SGHTS, CDR2 YDEGEE. Trimming removed 2 bases from V and 5 bases from J, with 16 bases in between. This CDR3 comprises 15 residues. CDR3 nucleotides: TGTGCCAGCAGCTTTTCTTCCTGGGGGAGGACTGAAGCTTTCTTT. Translating it yields CASSFSSWGRTEAFF.

The chain couples TRBV5-6 to TRBJ2-7, with D possibly being TRBD1 (5 bases). Trimming shortened V by 2 bases and J by 4 bases, and 13 bases separated the two germline ends. Germline assignment: CDR1 SGHDT and CDR2 YYEEEE. The length of the CDR3 is 14 residues. CDR3 nucleotide sequence: TGTGCCAGCAGCTTCGTGGGGCATGGGTACGAGCAGTACTTC. Protein product: CASSFVGHGYEQYF. Together with reference TRBV5-6 and TRBJ2-7, the CDR3 gives the full variable domain: DAGVTQSPTHLIKTRGQQVTLRCSPKSGHDTVSWYQQALGQGPQFIFQYYEEEERQRGNFPDRFSGHQFPNYSSELNVNALLLGDSALYLCASSFVGHGYEQYFGPGTRLTVT.

This chain connects TRBV5-8 to TRBJ1-1; 7 nucleotides match TRBD1. Germline CDR1 SGHTS, CDR2 YDEGEE. This CDR3 spans 15 amino acids. For the CDR3, the DNA is TGTGCAGGGGGCAGACAGAAGACTATGAACACTGAAGCTTTCTTT. As protein: CAGGRQKTMNTEAFF. The variable domain in full, completed from reference TRBV5-8 and TRBJ1-1, reads EAGVTQSPTHLIKTRGQQATLRCSPISGHTSVYWYQQALGLGLQFLLWYDEGEERNRGNFPPRFSGRQFPNYSSELNVNALELEDSALYLCAGGRQKTMNTEAFFGQGTRLTVV.